The rows below give T cell receptor beta chains drawn from one sample of a study of regulatory T cells in long-lasting Graves disease. Each CDR3 protein gets one entry after TCRdb re-called the multiplex PCR reads with MiXCR. Among 400,000 to 500,000 distinct CDR3 sequences listed, over 15% were seen once. In addition, the sample was reused for a study of T cells in Graves' hyperthyroidism and ophthalmopathy.

The specimen comprised peripheral blood mononuclear cells (PBMCs), sampled at new diagnosis, from a patient treated with antithyroid drugs. These TCRs come from a woman aged 18-30 years with Graves disease. CDR3s include the opening cysteine and the closing phenylalanine or tryptophan. The order of the fields is D gene, V gene, J gene, clone size, CDR3 protein, CDR3 DNA. The D gene is left open where the match is weak. Clone size is not always given. Where it is, it says once, few, many or a class for expanded clones.

d_gene: NA
v_gene: TRBV28
j_gene: TRBJ2-6
abundance: many
CDR3aa: CASSSKQRAGANVLTF
CDR3nt: TGTGCCAGCAGTTCAAAACAGCGAGCTGGGGCCAACGTCCTGACTTTC

d_gene: NA
v_gene: TRBV27
j_gene: TRBJ1-6
abundance: NA
CDR3aa: CASSRGVNSPLHF
CDR3nt: TGTGCCAGCTCCCGTGGGGTTAATTCACCCCTCCACTTT

d_gene: TRBD1
v_gene: TRBV27
j_gene: TRBJ1-2
abundance: many
CDR3aa: CASSPGTAYPRGYTF
CDR3nt: TGTGCCAGCAGTCCAGGGACAGCCTACCCGAGGGGCTACACCTTC

d_gene: NA
v_gene: TRBV7-2
j_gene: TRBJ1-4
abundance: NA
CDR3aa: CASSLSQGTNEKLFF
CDR3nt: TGTGCCAGCAGCTTATCGCAGGGGACGAATGAAAAACTGTTTTTT

d_gene: TRBD1
v_gene: TRBV18
j_gene: TRBJ1-1
abundance: few
CDR3aa: CASSPPRDRGIRVNTEAFF
CDR3nt: TGTGCCAGCTCACCACCGAGGGACAGGGGGATAAGGGTGAACACTGAAGCTTTCTTT

d_gene: NA
v_gene: TRBV4-2
j_gene: TRBJ2-1
abundance: few
CDR3aa: CASSRRPEGGEVSYNEQFF
CDR3nt: TGTGCCAGCAGCCGCCGGCCCGAGGGGGGGGAGGTTTCCTACAATGAGCAGTTCTTC

d_gene: NA
v_gene: TRBV7-2
j_gene: TRBJ2-1
abundance: many
CDR3aa: CASSSMESYNEQFF
CDR3nt: TGTGCCAGCAGCTCAATGGAGAGTTACAATGAGCAGTTCTTC

d_gene: NA
v_gene: TRBV7-9
j_gene: TRBJ2-5
abundance: many
CDR3aa: CASSLSRGRETQYF
CDR3nt: TGTGCCAGCAGCTTAAGCAGGGGCCGGGAGACCCAGTACTTC

d_gene: TRBD2
v_gene: TRBV12-3/TRBV12-4
j_gene: TRBJ2-1
abundance: many
CDR3aa: CASSLSSGSRYNEQFF
CDR3nt: TGTGCCAGCAGTTTGTCTAGCGGGAGTCGATACAATGAGCAGTTCTTC

d_gene: NA
v_gene: TRBV7-3
j_gene: TRBJ2-2
abundance: NA
CDR3aa: CASSILGLVTGELFF
CDR3nt: TGTGCCAGTAGTATATTAGGGCTAGTCACCGGGGAGCTGTTTTTT

d_gene: TRBD1
v_gene: TRBV30
j_gene: TRBJ1-1
abundance: many
CDR3aa: CAWGTANTEAFF
CDR3nt: TGTGCCTGGGGGACAGCAAACACTGAAGCTTTCTTT

d_gene: TRBD1
v_gene: TRBV2
j_gene: TRBJ2-7
abundance: NA
CDR3aa: CASSRTSPGTEPYEQRF
CDR3nt: TGCGCCAGCAGCCGTACATCTCCCGGGACAGAGCCCTACGAGCAGCGGTTC

d_gene: NA
v_gene: TRBV7-2
j_gene: TRBJ2-5
abundance: many
CDR3aa: CASSLRQPQETQYF
CDR3nt: TGTGCCAGCAGCTTAAGACAGCCCCAAGAGACCCAGTACTTC

d_gene: NA
v_gene: TRBV12-3/TRBV12-4
j_gene: TRBJ1-1
abundance: many
CDR3aa: CASSLALLNTEAFF
CDR3nt: TGTGCCAGCAGTTTAGCGCTTTTGAACACTGAAGCTTTCTTT

d_gene: NA
v_gene: TRBV18
j_gene: TRBJ1-5
abundance: many
CDR3aa: CASSSGAYSNQPQHF
CDR3nt: TGTGCCAGCTCCTCCGGGGCCTATAGCAATCAGCCCCAGCATTTT

d_gene: TRBD1
v_gene: TRBV25-1
j_gene: TRBJ2-5
abundance: NA
CDR3aa: CASSRETTTGVQETQYF
CDR3nt: TGTGCCAGCAGCAGGGAAACGACGACAGGGGTCCAAGAGACCCAGTACTTC

d_gene: NA
v_gene: TRBV6-2/TRBV6-3
j_gene: TRBJ2-7
abundance: many
CDR3aa: CASRNAGRAPYEQYF
CDR3nt: TGTGCCAGCAGAAACGCGGGACGGGCCCCCTACGAGCAGTACTTC

d_gene: TRBD2
v_gene: TRBV5-6
j_gene: TRBJ2-2
abundance: NA
CDR3aa: CAGSLYAGTSAGELFF
CDR3nt: TGTGCCGGCAGCTTGTACGCGGGGACTAGCGCCGGGGAGCTGTTTTTT